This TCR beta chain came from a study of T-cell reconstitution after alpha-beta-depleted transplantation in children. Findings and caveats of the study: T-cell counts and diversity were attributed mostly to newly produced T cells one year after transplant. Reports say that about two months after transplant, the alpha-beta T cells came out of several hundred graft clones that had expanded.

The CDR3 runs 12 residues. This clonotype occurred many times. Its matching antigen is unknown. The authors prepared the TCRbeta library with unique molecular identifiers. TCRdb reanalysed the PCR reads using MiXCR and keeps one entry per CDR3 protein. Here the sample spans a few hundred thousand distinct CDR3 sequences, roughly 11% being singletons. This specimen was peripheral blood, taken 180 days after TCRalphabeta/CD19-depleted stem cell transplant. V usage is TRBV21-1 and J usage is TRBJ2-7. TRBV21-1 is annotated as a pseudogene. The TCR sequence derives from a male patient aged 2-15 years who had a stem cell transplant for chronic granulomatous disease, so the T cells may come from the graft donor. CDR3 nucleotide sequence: TGTGCCAGCAGCAAAGGCCAGTACGAGCAGTACTTC. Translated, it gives CASSKGQYEQYF.